The 4 T cell receptor beta chains given below trace back to one sample, sequenced in a study of shared clonotypes between healthy human individuals. The repertoire was sequenced with immunoSEQ multiplex PCR; TCRdb's copy has only in-frame clones and lacks some. The sample lists 2 million to 2.5 million clones, around 95% occurring once. Sequenced: naive CD4+ T cells sorted from blood. The subset denotes: CD45RA+ positively selected. The origin of the receptors is a man aged 18 to 29 in good health.

This chain joins TRBV5-1 and TRBJ2-7, with D maybe TRBD1 (6 bases). The length of the CDR3 is 16 residues. Germline CDR1 SGHRS, CDR2 YFSETQ. V dropped 2 bases and J dropped 2 bases, with 17 bases sitting between them. The CDR3 nucleotides are TGCGCCAGCAGCTTACCAACAGGGTCTGAGACCTACGAGCAGTACTTC. Its protein is CASSLPTGSETYEQYF.

This sequence joins TRBV7-2 and TRBJ2-7; D is uncertain. Germline CDR1 is SGHTA and CDR2 is FQGNSA. V lost 5 bases to trimming and J lost 3 bases, with 14 bases between them. The CDR3 runs to 14 residues. CDR3 sequence (DNA): TGTGCCAGCAGCGCCACGGGTGGTCGCTACGAGCAGTACTTC. This gives the protein CASSATGGRYEQYF. Supplemented by reference TRBV7-2 and TRBJ2-7, the full variable domain reads GAGVSQSPSNKVTEKGKDVELRCDPISGHTALYWYRQSLGQGLEFLIYFQGNSAPDKSGLPSDRFSAERTGGSVSTLTIQRTQQEDSAVYLCASSATGGRYEQYFGPGTRLTVT.

A remark on this clone: A junction boundary mismatches the germline segment, possibly from a read error. Within the sample, other DNA sequences also encode this same CDR3. This chain connects TRBV7-7 to TRBJ2-1; a weak D match, TRBD2 (6 bases). This CDR3 has 14 residues. Germline V gene lookup returns CDR1 SSHAT and CDR2 FNYEAQ (reference sequence). Here the CDR3 reads CASSLGGTYNEQFF. The CDR3 nucleotides read TGTGCTAGCAGCTTAGGCGGGACCTACAATGAGCAGTTCTTC.

J is TRBJ1-2 and V is TRBV13; the match to TRBD1 covers 7 bases. CDR1 is PRHDT, CDR2 FYEKMQ, per germline (reference sequence). The CDR3 is 19 residues long. V shed 5 bases, J shed 3 bases, and the junction held 21 bases outside the gene matches. The CDR3 DNA is TGTGCCAGCAGCAACTCTCCCGGGGACAGATGGATGTTGGACTATGGCTACACCTTC. Translation gives CASSNSPGDRWMLDYGYTF. Drawing the rest from reference TRBV13 and TRBJ1-2, the complete variable domain is AAGVIQSPRHLIKEKRETATLKCYPIPRHDTVYWYQQGPGQDPQFLISFYEKMQSDKGSIPDRFSAQQFSDYHSELNMSSLELGDSALYFCASSNSPGDRWMLDYGYTFGSGTRLTVV.